Detailed here is one T cell receptor (beta chain). This sample is drawn from a study of T cells in Graves' hyperthyroidism and ophthalmopathy. The investigators amplified TCR beta CDR3 regions from RNA transcripts. When the TCR CDR3 underwent first-round RT-PCR, the HTBI primer set was used. TCRdb re-called the multiplex PCR reads with MiXCR, one entry per CDR3 protein. Among 250,000 to 300,000 distinct CDR3 sequences, about 14% were seen once, and the ten largest hold 13%. CDR1 and CDR2 from the germline V gene are SNHLY and FYNNEI. The CDR3 is made up of 17 amino acids. V lost 6 bases to trimming and J lost 4 bases; unmatched junction nucleotides: 15.

The specimen was blood. The receptor was derived from a woman in her forties with Graves' hyperthyroidism that later progressed to Graves' ophthalmopathy. The V and J genes are TRBV2 and TRBJ2-7, with TRBD2 matching 10 bases. The CDR3 spells CASRGASGRSVWYEQYF. CDR3 nucleotides: TGTGCCAGCAGGGGAGCTAGCGGGAGATCTGTGTGGTACGAGCAGTACTTC.